This T cell receptor (beta chain) was captured by sequencing in a study of post-analysis software for immune sequencing data. Study overall: The disease courses covered relapsing-remitting, secondary progressive and progressive-relapsing multiple sclerosis. Study results and caveats: Controls showed significantly higher normalized Chao1 diversity than did multiple sclerosis patients. With F measure, samples from one preparation batch clustered together strongly. Relative to controls, patients had a few TRBV segments at higher frequency, with TRBV5-6, TRBV5-1 and TRBV20-1 among these.

The length of the CDR3 is 14 residues. Germline V gene lookup returns CDR1 SGDLS and CDR2 YYNGEE. Trimming stripped 3 bases from V and 5 bases from J, with 14 bases between. Sequencing libraries made from TCR beta cDNA carried unique molecular identifiers. Approximately 500,000 cDNA molecules were recovered from an input of about 1 to 10 million T cells. From the PCR reads, TCRdb called clonotypes with MiXCR, one entry per CDR3 protein. Among approximately 690,000 distinct CDR3 sequences listed, 55% to 60% were seen once. This clonotype was counted between two and nine times. The antigen is undetermined.

This TCR was recovered from a girl under 10 years old with multiple sclerosis. This chain connects TRBV9 to TRBJ2-5; TRBD1 might be the D (5 bases). Sequences were obtained from blood. The CDR3 nucleotides are TGTGCCAGCAGCGAATTCCTAGGGGCGGAGACCCAGTACTTC. Protein: CASSEFLGAETQYF.